This T cell receptor (beta chain) was recovered during a study of blood T cell repertoires in COVID-19 (dated by TCRdb to the early 2020s). With regard to the full study: Collaborator samples came from the United States, Italy and Spain and covered acute and convalescent phases of COVID-19. The prospective study material was composed of cDNA or gDNA derived from T cells, B-cell-depleted T cells, or PBMCs. Deeply sampled blood TCRbeta repertoires from subjects exposed to, actively infected with, or recovered from COVID-19 were included in the dataset. The repertoires were released in a freely available public database meant as a resource for research on the immune response to SARS-CoV-2. Samples came from the ongoing ImmuneRACE study (first 160 participants) plus 1,254 subjects from 6 global collaborators. The sample metadata nearly always contained a de-identified subject ID, COVID-19 status, age in years and sex. Where available, HLA class I and class II types were taken from metadata supplied by the sample provider and were not determined by assay-based typing.

Findings and caveats that apply to the study as a whole: How much clinical and demographic metadata was included differed by source and by participant, and the metadata was provided uncurated.

Each collaborating institution followed its own protocols to collect whole blood in K2EDTA tubes. For TCRbeta analysis, collaborators shipped samples in one of three forms: frozen whole blood, isolated PBMCs, or DNA extracted from either of those sample types. The junction shows trimming of 0 bases on V and 8 bases on J, plus 17 bases between the germline ends. Via the germline V gene, CDR1 is MGHRA and CDR2 YSYEKL. Its CDR3 holds 16 amino acids, cysteine through phenylalanine. The retained sequence is limited to the CDR3, 48 bases, with the frame set at the first base. With regard to this clone: No cognate antigen has been identified for it. Base qualities are not at hand, and no much larger clone is one base apart.

TCRbeta CDR3 regions were amplified from genomic DNA by means of the immunoSEQ Assay, a bias-controlled multiplex PCR. From the authors' description of their analysis: Within the assay, amplification of reference gene primers was used to estimate how many nucleated cells each sample contained. To quantify the absolute abundance of each unique TCRbeta CDR3 rearrangement, sequence reads were collapsed and filtered. For each sample, productive Simpson clonality was calculated as the square root of Simpson's diversity index across productive rearrangements. What TCRdb holds here is the immuneACCESS table cut down to in-frame rearrangements. Part of the clones is not present; checked against another copy, under half of the missing clones reflect an unresolved V gene, and the others are unexplained. D and trimming were read from the DNA, whereas the V and J calls and clone size are those reported in that table. The sample table lists more than 200,000 clones, approximately 86% of them with a count of one. Of the sample, roughly 1.8% falls within the top ten clones.

Sequenced sample: peripheral blood. This clonotype was obtained from a man in his thirties or forties with active or convalescent COVID-19. The chain couples TRBV4-1 to TRBJ2-1; TRBD1 might be the D gene, on 6 matching bases. The DNA sequence follows: TGCGCCAGCAGCCAAGATATGGCAGGGGTAGGCGATGAGCAGTTCTTC. Its protein product is CASSQDMAGVGDEQFF.